The 24 T cell receptor beta chains given below trace back to one sample, sequenced in a study of cytomegalovirus exposure and HLA in healthy donors. Both 60 Vbeta primers and 13 Jbeta primers went into the PCR. Clones were read by immunoSEQ multiplex PCR, and TCRdb kept only the in-frame ones, dropping some. The sample gives around 59,000 clones, 65% to 90% of which show up once; 1.5% to 2% is in the top ten. The specimen was PBMCs. These receptor sequences come from a human donor in good health.

This clone was observed once. DNA for the CDR3: TGTGCCAGTAGTCTTTTGGGGGGACAGGGGGGAATTATTCAGTACTTC. It yields the protein CASSLLGGQGGIIQYF. V usage is TRBV19 and J usage is TRBJ2-4; 11 positions agree with TRBD1. CDR1 LNHDA and CDR2 SQIVND come from the germline V gene (reference sequence). This CDR3 region has 16 residues. The trim removed 5 bases at V and 10 bases at J, leaving 13 bases unmatched.

V and J are TRBV20-1 and TRBJ2-2; no definite D call. This CDR3 is 11 amino acids long. The germline CDR1 and CDR2 sequences are DFQATT and SNEGSKA (reference sequence). V lost 4 bases and J lost 6, with 6 bases in between. CDR3: CSATRAGELFF. The DNA for the CDR3 is TGCAGTGCTACCCGGGCCGGGGAGCTGTTTTTT.

The chain joins TRBV19 to TRBJ1-5; 9 bases map to TRBD1. This CDR3 comprises 15 residues. CDR1 and CDR2 (germline): LNHDA, SQIVND (reference sequence). J was trimmed by 11 bases and V by 4 bases; bases with no gene match: 12. CDR3 residues: CASSTPLNRQGAQHF. CDR3 nucleotide sequence: TGTGCCAGTAGTACCCCCCTGAACAGACAGGGGGCCCAGCATTTT.

The table lists this clone with a few counts. Different DNA sequences within this sample yield the same CDR3. The chain uses TRBV19 and TRBJ1-4, with TRBD1 identical over 10 bases. In germline, CDR1 is LNHDA, CDR2 SQIVND (reference sequence). V lost 7 bases, J lost 0 bases, and 5 bases stayed unmatched. The CDR3 runs 16 residues. CDR3 region: CASKDRGRATNEKLFF. The DNA for the CDR3 is TGTGCCAGTAAGGACAGGGGGAGAGCAACTAATGAAAAACTGTTTTTT.

The gene calls are TRBV19 and TRBJ2-7, with D possibly TRBD2 on 6 matching bases. In germline, CDR1 is LNHDA, CDR2 SQIVND (reference sequence). The CDR3 totals 13 residues. V was clipped by 10 bases and J by 2 bases, with 15 bases between them. The CDR3 sequence: CATTPRGTYEQYF. In DNA, the CDR3 is TGTGCCACAACTCCTCGGGGGACCTACGAGCAGTACTTC.

This clone was seen only a few times. This chain's CDR3 is CASSAGQVSYNEQFF. The DNA of the CDR3 is TGTGCCAGTAGTGCGGGACAGGTCTCCTACAATGAGCAGTTCTTC. V gene TRBV19 combines with J gene TRBJ2-1, with 8 bases lining up with TRBD1. V trimming: 5 bases; J trimming: 0 bases; junction bases outside the gene matches: 3. Germline V gene lookup returns CDR1 LNHDA and CDR2 SQIVND (reference sequence). The CDR3 has 15 residues. Filled out from reference TRBV19 and TRBJ2-1, the complete variable domain reads DGGITQSPKYLFRKEGQNVTLSCEQNLNHDAMYWYRQDPGQGLRLIYYSQIVNDFQKGDIAEGYSVSREKKESFPLTVTSAQKNPTAFYLCASSAGQVSYNEQFFGPGTRLTVL.

The CDR3 loop reads CASSEVAGSLTDTQYF. The DNA for the CDR3 is TGTGCCAGCAGTGAAGTAGCGGGGTCCCTCACAGATACGCAGTATTTT. This chain connects TRBV6-1 to TRBJ2-3; 8 bases agree with TRBD2. Germline values: CDR1 MNHNS, CDR2 SASEGT. The CDR3 loop spans 16 amino acids. J was trimmed by 2 bases and V by 1 base; bases with no gene match: 5.

For the CDR3, the DNA is TGTGCCAGCTCACCTCAACCGACAGGGGGAGGTGCAGATACGCAGTATTTT. Protein: CASSPQPTGGGADTQYF. The V and J genes are TRBV18 and TRBJ2-3; TRBD1 matches 9 bases. V lost 3 bases, J lost 4 bases, and 11 bases stayed unmatched. Per germline, CDR1 KGHSH and CDR2 LQKENI. The length of the CDR3 is 17 residues.

The CDR3 DNA follows: TGTGCCAGCAGTGAGGCGGAATACAATGAGCAGTTCTTC. Amino acids: CASSEAEYNEQFF. The rearrangement uses TRBV6-1 and TRBJ2-1, with D hard to call. Trimming stripped 3 bases from V and 4 bases from J, with 7 bases between. The CDR3 runs to 13 residues. Germline V CDR1 and CDR2: MNHNS, SASEGT.

The gene calls are TRBV19 and TRBJ1-5, with TRBD1 matching 7 bases. Germline CDR1 and CDR2: LNHDA and SQIVND (reference sequence). With V trimmed by 7 bases and J by 6 bases, 6 bases remained unmatched. The CDR3 sequence is 13 residues long. CDR3 in DNA: TGTGCCAGTATGGGACAGCTTTTTCAGCCCCAGCATTTT. Its protein product is CASMGQLFQPQHF.

This clone occurred a few times. The CDR3 nucleotides are TGTGCCAGCAGCTTGGTAGGGGGCCAGGATTCACCCCTCCACTTT. This sequence encodes CASSLVGGQDSPLHF. V gene TRBV5-6 combines with J gene TRBJ1-6; 7 bases fit TRBD1. V lost 0 bases, J lost 8 bases, and 5 bases stayed unmatched. The CDR3 sequence is 15 residues long. Per the germline V gene, CDR1 is SGHDT and CDR2 is YYEEEE.

The chain has TRBV25-1 and TRBJ2-3; 9 bases are shared with TRBD1. The CDR3 extends over 14 amino acids. Germline assignment: CDR1 MGHDK and CDR2 SYGVNS. Trimming took 4 bases from V and 4 from J; bases not matched to a gene: 3. The CDR3 loop reads CASSGTGEADTQYF. DNA of the CDR3: TGTGCCAGCAGTGGGACAGGGGAAGCAGATACGCAGTATTTT.

The chain uses TRBV5-1 and TRBJ2-7, with no clear D. The CDR3 loop spans 14 amino acids. Germline CDR1 SGHRS, CDR2 YFSETQ. Trimming cost V 0 bases and J 0 bases, with 7 bases left between them. The CDR3 bases are TGCGCCAGCAGCTTGGAATATAGCTCCTACGAGCAGTACTTC. The encoded protein is CASSLEYSSYEQYF.

This clone was seen just once. The chain combines TRBV5-1 with TRBJ2-7; TRBD1 matches 7 bases. With V trimmed by 5 bases and J by 0 bases, 5 bases remained unmatched. CDR1 is SGHRS and CDR2 is YFSETQ in the germline V gene. This CDR3 has 14 residues. The CDR3 DNA is TGCGCCAGCAGGGGGACAGCCACCTCCTACGAGCAGTACTTC. Protein sequence: CASRGTATSYEQYF. Full variable domain (outside the CDR3, taken from reference TRBV5-1 and TRBJ2-7): KAGVTQTPRYLIKTRGQQVTLSCSPISGHRSVSWYQQTPGQGLQFLFEYFSETQRNKGNFPGRFSGRQFSNSRSEMNVSTLELGDSALYLCASRGTATSYEQYFGPGTRLTVT.

The chain is built from TRBV19 and TRBJ1-2, with 8 bases identical to TRBD1. Losses at the gene ends were 1 base for V and 4 bases for J; bases not matched to a gene: 2. The CDR3 runs to 14 residues. CDR1 LNHDA and CDR2 SQIVND come from the germline V gene (reference sequence). DNA for the CDR3: TGTGCCAGTAGTATAGGACAGGGGACCTATGGCTACACCTTC. It yields the protein CASSIGQGTYGYTF.

V and J are TRBV6-4 and TRBJ2-3, with TRBD2 matching 9 bases. CDR1 and CDR2 from the germline V gene are MRHNA and SNTAGT. Losses at the gene ends were 3 bases for V and 5 bases for J; bases not matched to a gene: 6. There are 15 residues in the CDR3. DNA for the CDR3: TGTGCCAGCAGTGATGAGGGCGGGGGGGGAGATACGCAGTATTTT. Encoded protein: CASSDEGGGGDTQYF.

This chain uses TRBV2 with TRBJ2-7; 13 bases agree with TRBD2. Germline values: CDR1 SNHLY, CDR2 FYNNEI. The junction had 5 bases not matched to a gene; V was cut back by 3 bases and J by 3 bases. The CDR3 consists of 16 residues. CDR3 sequence reads: CASSEARTSGGYEQYF. Written as DNA, the CDR3 is TGTGCCAGCAGTGAGGCCCGGACTAGCGGGGGCTACGAGCAGTACTTC.

CDR3 in amino acids: CTSSQGKDTANTGELFF. The DNA of the CDR3 is TGCACCAGCAGTCAAGGGAAGGATACAGCGAACACCGGGGAGCTGTTTTTT. The V gene is TRBV1, the J gene TRBJ2-2; TRBD1, the D gene given by the table, was not confirmed from the DNA. TRBV1 is a pseudogene segment. The CDR3 has 17 amino acids.

The chain combines TRBV10-1 with TRBJ2-5; 13 nucleotides agree with TRBD2. The CDR3 totals 15 residues. In germline, CDR1 is WNHNN, CDR2 SYGVQD (reference sequence). After removal of 4 bases from V and 5 bases from J, the junction contained 4 bases not matched to a gene. CDR3 nucleotides: TGCGCCAGCAGTGGGACTAGCGGGAGCGTGGAGACCCAGTACTTC. Translation: CASSGTSGSVETQYF.

The chain has TRBV9 and TRBJ2-1; weak D call: TRBD2 (7 bases). Trimming removed 4 bases from V and 7 bases from J, with 21 bases in between. CDR1 is SGDLS, CDR2 YYNGEE, per germline. The CDR3 consists of 16 residues. The CDR3 nucleotides are TGTGCCAGCAGCCTCACCGCGTGGGGGCGGGGGAATGAGCAGTTCTTC. It is translated as CASSLTAWGRGNEQFF.

The chain couples TRBV4-2 to TRBJ1-5, with D possibly TRBD1 on 6 matching bases. Trimming shortened V by 1 base and J by 8 bases, and 18 bases separated the two germline ends. This CDR3 has 16 amino acids. Germline CDR1 and CDR2: LGHNA and YNFKEQ. CDR3 DNA: TGTGCCAGCAGCCAAGGCTCCAGCCAGGGGATGGAGCCCCAGCATTTT. Protein product: CASSQGSSQGMEPQHF.

The chain uses TRBV29-1 and TRBJ1-1, with D unresolved. The germline CDR1 and CDR2 sequences are SQVTM and ANQGSEA. The V end was cut by 7 bases, the J end by 0 bases, with 12 bases between. This CDR3 has 13 residues. The CDR3 bases are TGCAGCGCCGCAGAACAACTGAACACTGAAGCTTTCTTT. This encodes CSAAEQLNTEAFF.

This clone occurred a few times. The DNA of the CDR3 is TGTGCCAGCAGCTTAGCCCCCAGCGATTCACCCCTCCACTTT. Its protein is CASSLAPSDSPLHF. V is TRBV7-2 and J is TRBJ1-6; D is ambiguous. The CDR3 is 14 residues long. V lost 0 bases and J lost 8, with 8 bases in between. Germline loops: CDR1 SGHTA, CDR2 FQGNSA.

This clone was counted only a few times. This sequence joins TRBV7-9 and TRBJ2-2, with D maybe TRBD1 (6 bases). Germline V CDR1 and CDR2: SEHNR, FQNEAQ (reference sequence). Between the trimmed V and J ends, which lost 5 bases and 0 bases, there was a span of 13 bases. The CDR3 spans 16 residues. Here the CDR3 reads CASSRLGDTNTGELFF. CDR3 coding DNA: TGTGCCAGCAGCCGCCTCGGGGACACGAACACCGGGGAGCTGTTTTTT.